The 32 T cell receptor beta chains presented below share a single source sample, sequenced in a study of shared clonotypes between healthy human individuals. Data came from immunoSEQ multiplex PCR; TCRdb stores just in-frame clones and leaves some out. The sample lists more than 2,000,000 clones, about 92% occurring once. The sequencing input was naive CD4+ T cells from PBMCs. Subset defined: CD45RA+ positively selected. Receptors originate from a man between 18 and 35 years old in good health. Some clones in this sample may be carry-over from other donors' samples.

In this sample, this clone turned up a few times. Different DNA sequences within this sample yield the same CDR3. The V and J genes are TRBV5-1 and TRBJ1-1, with a possible D match to TRBD1 (5 bases). Per the germline V gene, CDR1 is SGHRS and CDR2 is YFSETQ. V lost 0 bases and J lost 0, with 6 bases in between. This CDR3 is built from 14 residues. CDR3 nucleotides: TGCGCCAGCAGCTTGGAAGGGGTGAACACTGAAGCTTTCTTT. As protein: CASSLEGVNTEAFF.

V usage is TRBV30 and J usage is TRBJ1-2; D is undetermined. This CDR3 has 13 amino acids. Germline-derived CDR1 and CDR2 are GTSNPN and SVGIG (reference sequence). Between the trimmed V and J ends, which lost 2 bases and 2 bases, there was a span of 9 bases. The CDR3 bases are TGTGCCTGGAGTATTTGGGGAAACTATGGCTACACCTTC. Amino acids: CAWSIWGNYGYTF.

J is TRBJ2-3 and V is TRBV6-5; D may be TRBD1 or TRBD2 (5 bases each). V lost 5 bases to trimming and J lost 5 bases, with 14 bases between them. CDR1 is MNHEY and CDR2 is SVGAGI in the germline V gene. The length of the CDR3 is 14 residues. Written as DNA, the CDR3 is TGTGCCAGCAGTCGGACCCGGGGCAGAGATACGCAGTATTTT. This gives the protein CASSRTRGRDTQYF.

As concerns this clone: Other DNA sequences in the same sample also yield this CDR3. The rearrangement uses TRBV2 and TRBJ2-3; TRBD2 matches at 11 bases. J was trimmed by 3 bases and V by 1 base; bases with no gene match: 0. CDR3 size: 15 residues. CDR1 is SNHLY, CDR2 FYNNEI, per germline. The CDR3 loop reads CASSEGLAGTDTQYF. The DNA of the CDR3 is TGTGCCAGCAGTGAAGGACTAGCGGGGACAGATACGCAGTATTTT.

This clone was observed once. V and J are TRBV5-1 and TRBJ1-2; 8 bases match TRBD1. The CDR3 length is 15 residues. Germline lookup yields CDR1 SGHRS and CDR2 YFSETQ. V dropped 4 bases and J dropped 3; count of bases not matched to a gene: 8. The CDR3 DNA reads as TGCGCCAGCAGCCCCATGACAGGGGTAGACTATGGCTACACCTTC. Translated, it gives CASSPMTGVDYGYTF. Supplemented by reference TRBV5-1 and TRBJ1-2, the full variable domain reads KAGVTQTPRYLIKTRGQQVTLSCSPISGHRSVSWYQQTPGQGLQFLFEYFSETQRNKGNFPGRFSGRQFSNSRSEMNVSTLELGDSALYLCASSPMTGVDYGYTFGSGTRLTVV.

This clone appeared a few times. The gene calls are TRBV14 and TRBJ1-1, with D possibly being TRBD1 (6 bases). The V end lost 2 bases, the J end lost 6 bases, and 16 bases lay between the germline ends. Germline values: CDR1 SGHDN, CDR2 FVKESK. The CDR3 extends over 15 amino acids. The CDR3 spells CASSQFVGGQAEAFF. For the CDR3, the DNA is TGTGCCAGCAGCCAATTTGTCGGGGGACAAGCTGAAGCTTTCTTT.

The chain has TRBV30 and TRBJ2-1, with TRBD2 identical over 12 bases. J gave up 6 bases and V 4 bases, and 7 bases lay outside the gene matches. Germline lookup yields CDR1 GTSNPN and CDR2 SVGIG (reference sequence). There are 15 residues in the CDR3. This chain's CDR3 is CAWIPRLAGVNEQFF. As DNA, the CDR3 is TGTGCCTGGATCCCCCGACTAGCGGGAGTCAATGAGCAGTTCTTC.

This sequence joins TRBV18 and TRBJ2-7; 8 nucleotides match TRBD1. The CDR3 loop spans 12 amino acids. Per the germline V gene, CDR1 is KGHSH and CDR2 is LQKENI. After removal of 2 bases from V and 9 bases from J, the junction contained 3 bases not matched to a gene. This chain's CDR3 is CASSPFGQGQYF. The CDR3 DNA sequence: TGTGCCAGCTCACCATTCGGACAGGGGCAGTACTTC.

This chain joins TRBV5-6 and TRBJ2-5; a weak D match, TRBD1 (6 bases). Germline V CDR1 and CDR2: SGHDT, YYEEEE. The CDR3 is made up of 14 amino acids. Trimming stripped 3 bases from V and 5 bases from J, with 14 bases between. CDR3 protein: CASSSPGTSETQYF. The CDR3 DNA reads as TGTGCCAGCAGCTCGCCCGGGACAAGCGAGACCCAGTACTTC.

J is TRBJ2-3 and V is TRBV7-9; 9 positions agree with TRBD2. Per the germline V gene, CDR1 is SEHNR and CDR2 is FQNEAQ (reference sequence). The CDR3 is 17 amino acids. V gave up 5 bases and J gave up 2 bases; unmatched junction bases: 11. The CDR3 sequence: CASSPNWREGITDTQYF. CDR3 sequence (DNA): TGTGCCAGCAGCCCTAACTGGCGGGAGGGGATCACAGATACGCAGTATTTT.

About this clone: Different DNA sequences within this sample yield the same CDR3. The V gene is TRBV19, the J gene TRBJ2-4; TRBD2 might be the D (6 bases). The V end was cut by 3 bases, the J end by 0 bases, with 9 bases between. The CDR3 is 15 amino acids. Germline V lookup: CDR1 LNHDA, CDR2 SQIVND (reference sequence). CDR3 nucleotides: TGTGCCAGTAGTATCGGGGGTCTAGCCAAAAACATTCAGTACTTC. It translates to CASSIGGLAKNIQYF. Together with reference TRBV19 and TRBJ2-4, the CDR3 gives the full variable domain: DGGITQSPKYLFRKEGQNVTLSCEQNLNHDAMYWYRQDPGQGLRLIYYSQIVNDFQKGDIAEGYSVSREKKESFPLTVTSAQKNPTAFYLCASSIGGLAKNIQYFGAGTRLSVL.

The chain links TRBV12-5 to TRBJ2-2, with D tentatively TRBD2 (5 bases). Germline V gives CDR1 LGHNT, CDR2 FRNRAP. This CDR3 has 14 amino acids. Trimming shortened V by 7 bases and J by 2 bases, and 11 bases separated the two germline ends. CDR3 sequence reads: CASAPRTNTGELFF. CDR3 nucleotide sequence: TGTGCTAGTGCTCCCCGGACTAACACCGGGGAGCTGTTTTTT.

CDR3 in DNA: TGCACGGGGGGAGAGACCCAGTACTTC. This gives the protein CTGGETQYF. The chain uses TRBV20-1 and TRBJ2-5, with 7 positions matching TRBD2. The CDR3 consists of 9 residues. Germline CDR1 and CDR2: DFQATT and SNEGSKA (reference sequence).

V and J are TRBV7-2 and TRBJ2-2, with TRBD1 matching over 10 bases. The CDR3 is 16 amino acids. Per germline, CDR1 SGHTA and CDR2 FQGNSA. The J segment lost 4 bases and the V segment lost 3 bases, leaving 5 bases of the junction unmatched. The CDR3, as DNA: TGTGCCAGCAGCTTTCGACAGGGGGCCGTCACCGGGGAGCTGTTTTTT. Protein sequence: CASSFRQGAVTGELFF.

The chain links TRBV15 to TRBJ2-2; weak D call: TRBD2 (6 bases). The CDR3 length is 14 residues. The germline V gene has CDR1 LNHNV and CDR2 YYDKDF (reference sequence). V shed 5 bases and J shed 3 bases, with 10 bases lying between them. CDR3 residues: CATSFAGYTGELFF. DNA of the CDR3: TGTGCCACCAGCTTCGCGGGATACACCGGGGAGCTGTTTTTT.

Concerning this clone: Other nucleotide sequences from this sample produce the same CDR3. The chain is built from TRBV5-5 and TRBJ2-7; D call uncertain. Germline values: CDR1 SGHKS, CDR2 YYEKEE (reference sequence). V dropped 0 bases and J dropped 4 bases, with 5 bases sitting between them. The CDR3 has 12 residues. The CDR3 DNA follows: TGTGCCAGCAGCTTGGGCCAGTACGAGCAGTACTTC. Translated: CASSLGQYEQYF.

This clone was observed a handful of times. In the same sample, other DNA sequences code for this CDR3. The chain combines TRBV6-5 with TRBJ1-5, with D unclear. Germline V lookup: CDR1 MNHEY, CDR2 SVGAGI. The CDR3 is 13 residues long. Trimming took 2 bases from V and 0 from J, leaving 2 bases between them. In nucleotides, the CDR3 is TGTGCCAGCAGTTACGGTAGCAATCAGCCCCAGCATTTT. Its protein is CASSYGSNQPQHF.

The genes are TRBV5-1 and TRBJ2-3; a possible D gene is TRBD2 (6 bases). Germline CDR1 SGHRS, CDR2 YFSETQ. The CDR3 loop spans 16 amino acids. The germline V and J ends were trimmed by 4 bases and 0 bases, with 15 bases remaining between them. CDR3 DNA sequence: TGCGCCAGCAGCCCCGTGATAGCGGCTAGCACAGATACGCAGTATTTT. Its protein product is CASSPVIAASTDTQYF. The full variable domain, with the rest looked up from reference TRBV5-1 and TRBJ2-3, is KAGVTQTPRYLIKTRGQQVTLSCSPISGHRSVSWYQQTPGQGLQFLFEYFSETQRNKGNFPGRFSGRQFSNSRSEMNVSTLELGDSALYLCASSPVIAASTDTQYFGPGTRLTVL.

The genes are TRBV5-8 and TRBJ2-5; D may match TRBD1 or TRBD2 (5 bases each). With 0 bases removed from V and 2 bases from J, the gap between germline ends came to 8 bases. Germline loops: CDR1 SGHTS, CDR2 YDEGEE. This CDR3 spans 14 amino acids. CDR3 nucleotide sequence: TGTGCCAGCAGCTTGGGTGGGGGACAAGAGACCCAGTACTTC. It encodes CASSLGGGQETQYF.

The chain is built from TRBV7-9 and TRBJ2-3, with TRBD2 matching over 11 bases. Germline V gene data show CDR1 as SEHNR and CDR2 as FQNEAQ (reference sequence). CDR3 length equals 16 residues. V shed 5 bases and J 2 bases; nucleotides not matched to a gene: 6. The DNA of the CDR3 is TGTGCCAGCAGCCCGGGACTAGCGGCGAACACAGATACGCAGTATTTT. Protein sequence: CASSPGLAANTDTQYF.

The gene calls are TRBV2 and TRBJ1-2; no clear D. CDR1 is SNHLY and CDR2 is FYNNEI in the germline V gene. The CDR3 consists of 12 residues. V was clipped by 1 base and J by 4 bases, with 4 bases between them. The CDR3, as DNA: TGTGCCAGCAGTGAAGACCGCTATGGCTACACCTTC. This codes for CASSEDRYGYTF. Looking up the rest from reference TRBV2 and TRBJ1-2 gives the full variable domain: EPEVTQTPSHQVTQMGQEVILRCVPISNHLYFYWYRQILGQKVEFLVSFYNNEISEKSEIFDDQFSVERPDGSNFTLKIRSTKLEDSAMYFCASSEDRYGYTFGSGTRLTVV.

The rearrangement links TRBV4-2 to TRBJ2-3; D not certain. Trimming cost V 4 bases and J 3 bases, with 14 bases left between them. CDR1 and CDR2 (germline): LGHNA, YNFKEQ. This CDR3 comprises 15 residues. For the CDR3, the DNA is TGTGCCAGCAGCCCGAGACACCCTCAGACAGATACGCAGTATTTT. It translates to CASSPRHPQTDTQYF.

The chain couples TRBV5-4 to TRBJ2-3, with 7 bases matching TRBD2. Germline V gene data show CDR1 as SGHNT and CDR2 as YYREEE (reference sequence). The CDR3 covers 14 residues. Trimming at V came to 4 bases and at J to 5 bases, leaving 7 bases not matched to a gene. CDR3 protein: CASSKGLAVDTQYF. The CDR3 nucleotides read TGTGCCAGCAGCAAGGGGCTAGCGGTAGATACGCAGTATTTT.

This clone was observed a single time. The rearrangement links TRBV7-2 to TRBJ2-7; D is undetermined. This CDR3 is 12 amino acids long. V dropped 4 bases and J dropped 2 bases, with 6 bases sitting between them. Germline lookup yields CDR1 SGHTA and CDR2 FQGNSA. CDR3 sequence reads: CASSSVTYEQYF. DNA of the CDR3: TGTGCCAGCAGCTCGGTTACCTACGAGCAGTACTTC.

V is TRBV6-1 and J is TRBJ2-7; 7 bases are shared with TRBD1. V dropped 8 bases and J dropped 1; count of bases not matched to a gene: 8. Germline CDR1 and CDR2: MNHNS and SASEGT. CDR3 length equals 14 residues. The CDR3 DNA reads as TGTGCCAGCGCGACCGACAGGGCGTCCTACGAGCAGTACTTC. Translated, it gives CASATDRASYEQYF.

The V gene is TRBV11-1, the J gene TRBJ2-3, with D tentatively TRBD1 or TRBD2 (5 bases each). CDR1 SGHAT and CDR2 FQDESV come from the germline V gene (reference sequence). The CDR3 contains 16 residues. The V and J ends lost 4 bases and 6 bases respectively, with 20 bases between them. The CDR3 reads CASSSNPAGALDTQYF. DNA of the CDR3: TGTGCCAGCAGCTCCAACCCGGCCGGGGCTTTGGATACGCAGTATTTT.

The chain links TRBV5-5 to TRBJ2-1, with D possibly being TRBD2 (5 bases). Trimming took off 2 bases at V and 4 bases at J, with 13 bases between the two ends. The CDR3 has 15 residues. Germline CDR1 is SGHKS and CDR2 is YYEKEE (reference sequence). DNA of the CDR3: TGTGCCAGCAGCTTAGGGCGAGGGTATTACAATGAGCAGTTCTTC. Its protein product is CASSLGRGYYNEQFF.

The V and J genes are TRBV10-2 and TRBJ2-7; D is unclear. Germline lookup yields CDR1 WSHSY and CDR2 SAAADI. The CDR3 consists of 17 residues. V was trimmed by 5 bases and J by 1 base, leaving 21 bases between them. The CDR3 bases are TGCGCCAGCAGTAAGAGTTCCGGGTTCCGCTATTCCTACGAGCAGTACTTC. Amino acid sequence: CASSKSSGFRYSYEQYF.

This clone appeared once. The chain combines TRBV7-9 with TRBJ2-5; TRBD1 aligns across 9 bases. V trimming: 5 bases; J trimming: 5 bases; junction bases outside the gene matches: 6. The V gene's germline CDR1 is SEHNR and CDR2 FQNEAQ (reference sequence). The CDR3 runs 14 residues. CDR3 nucleotides: TGTGCCAGCAGCCTACAGGGGGCGTCGGAGACCCAGTACTTC. It is translated as CASSLQGASETQYF.

V is TRBV5-6 and J is TRBJ1-2; the D gene is possibly TRBD1 (5 bases). This CDR3 has 12 amino acids. The ends were cut back, 4 bases at V and 7 bases at J, with 11 bases in the middle. From germline, CDR1 is SGHDT and CDR2 YYEEEE. Here the CDR3 DNA reads TGTGCCAGCAGCGGGGGATTAGGTGGCTACACCTTC. Its protein is CASSGGLGGYTF.

The chain uses TRBV5-1 and TRBJ2-2; 11 bases line up with TRBD2. This CDR3 spans 16 amino acids. V lost 2 bases and J lost 7; bases outside the gene matches: 7. Germline V gene lookup returns CDR1 SGHRS and CDR2 YFSETQ. As DNA, the CDR3 is TGCGCCAGCAGCTTTCTAGCGGGAGGTCAAGGCGGGGAGCTGTTTTTT. It yields the protein CASSFLAGGQGGELFF.

V and J are TRBV28 and TRBJ2-7; 7 nucleotides match TRBD1. Trimming cost V 6 bases and J 3 bases; bases outside gene matches: 5. The V gene's germline CDR1 is MDHEN and CDR2 SYDVKM. There are 13 residues in the CDR3. The CDR3 region has the DNA TGTGCCAGCAGGCCGACAGGGTACTACGAGCAGTACTTC. Translating gives CASRPTGYYEQYF. Complete variable domain (other parts from reference TRBV28 and TRBJ2-7): DVKVTQSSRYLVKRTGEKVFLECVQDMDHENMFWYRQDPGLGLRLIYFSYDVKMKEKGDIPEGYSVSREKKERFSLILESASTNQTSMYLCASRPTGYYEQYFGPGTRLTVT.